This T cell receptor (beta chain) is from a study of blood T cell repertoires in COVID-19. The CDR3 extends over 16 amino acids. V lost 1 base, J lost 6 bases, and 11 bases stayed unmatched. From germline, CDR1 is LGHNA and CDR2 YSLEER. In its sample, this clone was seen once. Libraries were prepared by immunoSEQ multiplex PCR; TCRdb keeps only in-frame clonotypes and omits some of them. The sample lists approximately 200,000 clones, 70% to 90% seen once, with roughly 1.2% in the top ten. This clonotype was sampled from a man younger than 40 who had recovered from COVID-19. Sequencing was performed on PBMCs or T cells enriched from blood (not recorded which). The chain employs TRBV4-3 and TRBJ1-2, with 7 bases identical to TRBD1. The CDR3 region is CASSQGVRGSENGYTF. DNA of the CDR3: TGCGCCAGCAGCCAAGGAGTCAGGGGGAGCGAAAATGGCTACACCTTC.